The 15 T cell receptor beta chains presented below share a single source sample, sequenced in a study of cytomegalovirus exposure and HLA in healthy donors. PCR amplification relied on 60 Vbeta primers (plus 13 Jbeta primers). TCRdb's copy holds only in-frame clones and misses some; the assay was immunoSEQ multiplex PCR. The sample comprises roughly 250,000 clones, around two thirds of which are singletons, and approximately 2.5% rests with the top ten. The sample was PBMCs. Receptors originate from a female donor in good health and CMV-seronegative.

This clone turned up a few times. The V gene is TRBV5-1, the J gene TRBJ2-3; 11 bases agree with TRBD2. The CDR3 is 15 amino acids. In germline, CDR1 is SGHRS, CDR2 YFSETQ. After removal of 4 bases from V and 3 bases from J, the junction contained 4 bases not matched to a gene. CDR3 region: CASSLTSGSTDTQYF. For the CDR3, the DNA is TGCGCCAGCAGCCTTACTAGCGGGAGTACAGATACGCAGTATTTT. Full variable domain (outside the CDR3, taken from reference TRBV5-1 and TRBJ2-3): KAGVTQTPRYLIKTRGQQVTLSCSPISGHRSVSWYQQTPGQGLQFLFEYFSETQRNKGNFPGRFSGRQFSNSRSEMNVSTLELGDSALYLCASSLTSGSTDTQYFGPGTRLTVL.

The chain has TRBV18 and TRBJ2-3; D remains unclear. The germline gives CDR1 KGHSH, CDR2 LQKENI. This CDR3 region has 17 residues. The V end lost 1 base, the J end lost 0 bases, and 14 bases lay between the germline ends. The CDR3 DNA follows: TGTGCCAGCTCACCACGATTCGATAGTCGCAGCACAGATACGCAGTATTTT. Translating it yields CASSPRFDSRSTDTQYF.

The rearrangement joins TRBV4-2 to TRBJ2-5; perhaps TRBD2 as D (6 bases). V gave up 4 bases and J gave up 1 base, with 10 bases separating them. CDR1 is LGHNA, CDR2 YNFKEQ, per germline. This CDR3 is built from 14 residues. The CDR3 is CASSRDSPQETQYF. CDR3 DNA: TGTGCCAGCAGCCGGGACTCCCCCCAAGAGACCCAGTACTTC.

Concerning this clone itself: This sample includes further DNA sequences coding for the same CDR3. The chain couples TRBV15 to TRBJ1-4, with TRBD1 as a possible D gene (5 bases). The CDR3 is made up of 13 amino acids. The V end was cut by 0 bases, the J end by 8 bases, with 7 bases between. From germline, CDR1 is LNHNV and CDR2 YYDKDF (reference sequence). This CDR3 is CATSREGGEKLFF. In DNA, the CDR3 is TGTGCCACCAGCAGAGAGGGGGGGGAAAAACTGTTTTTT.

This clone was detected a few times. V usage is TRBV7-3 and J usage is TRBJ2-7; maybe TRBD2 (6 bases). Trimming shortened V by 2 bases and J by 5 bases, and 10 bases separated the two germline ends. The CDR3 is 13 residues long. Germline V gene lookup returns CDR1 SGHTA and CDR2 FQGTGA. The CDR3 sequence: CASSLELAHEQYF. The CDR3 nucleotides are TGTGCCAGCAGCTTAGAACTAGCCCACGAGCAGTACTTC.

This chain links TRBV7-8 with TRBJ1-4, with 7 bases that match TRBD1. The V gene end was trimmed by 3 bases and the J gene end by 5 bases; junction bases not matched to a gene: 6. The CDR3 contains 15 residues. Per germline, CDR1 SGHVS and CDR2 FQNEAQ. CDR3 amino acids: CASSFKTGLNEKLFF. Here the CDR3 DNA reads TGTGCCAGCAGCTTTAAGACAGGGCTAAATGAAAAACTGTTTTTT.

This sequence joins TRBV5-4 and TRBJ2-2; 8 nucleotides line up with TRBD2. With V trimmed by 4 bases and J by 4 bases, 9 bases remained unmatched. Germline V gives CDR1 SGHNT, CDR2 YYREEE (reference sequence). The length of the CDR3 is 16 residues. The CDR3 DNA reads as TGTGCCAGCAGCCATAGGGGTAGCGGGACCACCGGGGAGCTGTTTTTT. Its protein product is CASSHRGSGTTGELFF.

J is TRBJ2-3 and V is TRBV12-5; TRBD2 aligns across 10 bases. The CDR3 runs to 16 residues. The ends lost 4 bases at V and 2 bases at J; junction bases unmatched: 6. The germline V gene has CDR1 LGHNT and CDR2 FRNRAP. CDR3 coding DNA: TGTGCTAGTGGTTCGGTACTAGCGGGGCCCACAGATACGCAGTATTTT. It specifies CASGSVLAGPTDTQYF.

This clone was counted a few times. V gene TRBV6-1 combines with J gene TRBJ1-1; D call uncertain. Trimming cost V 9 bases and J 2 bases, with 19 bases left between them. The CDR3 is made up of 15 amino acids. The V gene's germline CDR1 is MNHNS and CDR2 SASEGT. This CDR3 reads CASDEEPTRNTEAFF. The CDR3 DNA reads TGTGCCAGTGACGAGGAGCCTACCCGTAACACTGAAGCTTTCTTT.

V is TRBV11-3 and J is TRBJ2-1, with D possibly matching TRBD2 (6 bases). V shed 5 bases and J shed 9 bases, with 17 bases lying between them. Germline loops: CDR1 SGHNT, CDR2 YENEEA. The CDR3 loop spans 14 amino acids. The DNA for the CDR3 is TGTGCCAGCAGCCTACGAGGCGGGACTGTTGAGCAGTTCTTC. This translates into CASSLRGGTVEQFF.

This clone was seen a single time. V gene TRBV6-8 combines with J gene TRBJ1-2; TRBD1 is a possible D gene (6 bases). The germline V and J ends were trimmed by 6 bases and 5 bases, with 19 bases remaining between them. This CDR3 spans 15 amino acids. CDR1 is MNHGY, CDR2 SAAAGT, per germline. The CDR3 DNA reads TGTGCCAGCAGGGAGGACAGAACTAATTCATATGGCTACACCTTC. It specifies CASREDRTNSYGYTF.

The J gene is TRBJ1-3, the V gene TRBV11-2; D gene uncertain. The length of the CDR3 is 14 residues. Trimming stripped 5 bases from V and 0 bases from J, with 8 bases between. The germline gives CDR1 SGHAT, CDR2 FQNNGV. CDR3 in amino acids: CASSHSHSGNTIYF. The DNA of the CDR3 is TGTGCCAGCAGCCACAGCCACTCTGGAAACACCATATATTTT.

As regards this clone: This sample includes further DNA sequences coding for the same CDR3. The V call is TRBV20-1, the J call TRBJ2-7; TRBD2 is a possible D gene (5 bases). CDR1 and CDR2 (germline): DFQATT, SNEGSKA (reference sequence). The CDR3 totals 11 residues. V gave up 6 bases and J gave up 2 bases, with 8 bases separating them. Here the CDR3 reads CSAGDAYEQYF. The DNA of the CDR3 is TGCAGTGCGGGAGATGCCTACGAGCAGTACTTC.

This clone showed up just a few times. An end of the junction differs from the germline gene, which may be a read error. The chain recombines TRBV5-1 with TRBJ2-7, with 7 bases matching TRBD1. This CDR3 spans 12 amino acids. Germline loops: CDR1 SGHRS, CDR2 YFSETQ. The CDR3 protein is CASSGRGQRLSF. In nucleotides, the CDR3 is TGCGCCAGCAGCGGACGGGGACAGCGGCTAAGCTTC.

The chain uses TRBV6-1 and TRBJ2-1; 8 bases line up with TRBD2. CDR1 MNHNS and CDR2 SASEGT come from the germline V gene. Trimming at V came to 2 bases and at J to 7 bases, leaving 7 bases not matched to a gene. The CDR3 consists of 15 residues. CDR3 DNA sequence: TGTGCCAGCAGTGAATCGGGAGGGCCGAGGAATGAGCAGTTCTTC. Residues: CASSESGGPRNEQFF.